A single sample gave rise to the 12 T cell receptor beta chains below, sequenced in a study of identical twins. TCRdb processed the 5' RACE reads anew with MiXCR; each CDR3 protein has one entry. The sample has 400,000 or so distinct CDR3 sequences, 9% seen once. The specimen was naive T cells sorted from blood. The source is a woman between 45 and 60 years old in good health.

This clonotype has ten or more counts. The CDR3: CASSLYKGGRSYEQYV. The CDR3 DNA sequence: TGTGCCAGCAGCCTATACAAAGGCGGGAGGTCCTACGAGCAGTACGTC. The rearrangement uses TRBV7-9 and TRBJ2-7; 8 nucleotides align to TRBD2. The germline gives CDR1 SEHNR, CDR2 FQNEAQ (reference sequence). V lost 5 bases to trimming and J lost 1 base; unmatched junction nucleotides: 10. The CDR3 has 16 amino acids.

This clonotype was found a few times. V and J are TRBV25-1 and TRBJ2-3; D is possibly TRBD2 (5 bases). The CDR3 extends over 13 amino acids. V was shortened by 6 bases and J by 3 bases, with 10 bases between the two germline ends. Germline lookup yields CDR1 MGHDK and CDR2 SYGVNS. This chain's CDR3 is CASSRWETDTQYF. In nucleotides, the CDR3 is TGTGCCAGCAGCCGCTGGGAGACAGATACGCAGTATTTT.

DNA for the CDR3: TGCGCCAGCAGCTTGGACTACCGCTACGAGCAGTACTTC. Its translation: CASSLDYRYEQYF. The chain joins TRBV5-1 to TRBJ2-7; D gene unclear. V was trimmed by 0 bases and J by 3 bases, leaving 7 bases between them. CDR1 and CDR2 (germline): SGHRS, YFSETQ. The CDR3 is 13 amino acids.

This clonotype has just a few counts. This chain uses TRBV19 with TRBJ2-3; D is possibly TRBD2 (6 bases). V lost 9 bases to trimming and J lost 4 bases, with 17 bases between them. Germline V gene sequence: CDR1 LNHDA, CDR2 SQIVND (reference sequence). The CDR3 is made up of 14 amino acids. The CDR3 spells CASRTYGSADTQYF. CDR3 coding DNA: TGTGCCAGCCGCACATACGGGAGTGCAGATACGCAGTATTTT.

The chain links TRBV30 to TRBJ2-1; a weak D match, TRBD2 (5 bases). CDR1 and CDR2 (germline): GTSNPN, SVGIG (reference sequence). Trimming stripped 0 bases from V and 3 bases from J, with 12 bases between. The CDR3 loop spans 15 amino acids. CDR3 nucleotides: TGTGCCTGGAGTGTACTTTCTCGGGACTACAATGAGCAGTTCTTC. Translation: CAWSVLSRDYNEQFF.

This clonotype was found a few times. The genes are TRBV4-1 and TRBJ2-6; maybe TRBD2 (7 bases). V dropped 0 bases and J dropped 3 bases, with 18 bases sitting between them. CDR3 length: 19 amino acids. Germline CDR1 reads MGHRA; CDR2 reads YSYEKL. The CDR3 nucleotides are TGCGCCAGCAGCCAAGATGCGGGGGCCGGAAAATTTGGGGCCAACGTCCTGACTTTC. This gives the protein CASSQDAGAGKFGANVLTF.

V usage is TRBV12-3 or TRBV12-4 and J usage is TRBJ2-7; weak D call: TRBD2 (6 bases). Trimming cost V 5 bases and J 2 bases, with 19 bases left between them. The CDR3 consists of 16 residues. CDR3 loop: CASSPRRGLETYEQYF. As DNA, the CDR3 is TGTGCCAGCAGTCCCCGTCGGGGACTGGAGACCTACGAGCAGTACTTC.

The chain recombines TRBV20-1 with TRBJ2-2, with D tentatively TRBD1 or TRBD2 (5 bases each). V lost 6 bases, J lost 4 bases, and 15 bases lay in between. CDR1 is DFQATT and CDR2 is SNEGSKA in the germline V gene (reference sequence). The CDR3 has 14 residues. The CDR3 DNA reads as TGCAGTGCGAGGGGAGTATTTAGCACCGGGGAGCTGTTTTTT. Translated, it gives CSARGVFSTGELFF.

At least ten counts were recorded for this clonotype. The J gene is TRBJ2-3, the V gene TRBV11-3; tentatively, D is TRBD1 (6 bases). Germline V gives CDR1 SGHNT, CDR2 YENEEA. CDR3 length: 14 residues. Trimming cost V 4 bases and J 0 bases, with 8 bases left between them. In nucleotides, the CDR3 is TGTGCCAGCAGCTCAGGGGACAGCACAGATACGCAGTATTTT. Translated, it gives CASSSGDSTDTQYF.

The J gene is TRBJ2-3, the V gene TRBV20-1, with TRBD1 identical over 11 bases. The junction had 4 bases not matched to a gene; V was cut back by 3 bases and J by 5 bases. The CDR3 contains 14 residues. CDR1 DFQATT and CDR2 SNEGSKA come from the germline V gene (reference sequence). CDR3 sequence reads: CSARRTGGLDTQYF. Here the CDR3 DNA reads TGCAGTGCTAGGCGGACAGGGGGCCTAGATACGCAGTATTTT.

This chain connects TRBV11-2 to TRBJ2-7; D possibly corresponds to TRBD2 (7 bases). The CDR3 extends over 15 amino acids. Trimming pared 0 bases from V and 1 base from J, leaving 10 bases between. Germline V gene data show CDR1 as SGHAT and CDR2 as FQNNGV. The CDR3 nucleotides read TGTGCCAGCAGCTTAGAAAGGGGGGGTTCCTACGAGCAGTACGTC. Encoded protein: CASSLERGGSYEQYV.

This clonotype was counted only a few times. The J gene is TRBJ2-3, the V gene TRBV5-1; D unclear. The CDR3 extends over 16 amino acids. V was clipped by 4 bases and J by 1 base, with 16 bases between them. Germline lookup yields CDR1 SGHRS and CDR2 YFSETQ. CDR3: CASSPRSAAGTDTQYF. CDR3 coding DNA: TGCGCCAGCAGCCCTCGATCGGCAGCAGGCACAGATACGCAGTATTTT.